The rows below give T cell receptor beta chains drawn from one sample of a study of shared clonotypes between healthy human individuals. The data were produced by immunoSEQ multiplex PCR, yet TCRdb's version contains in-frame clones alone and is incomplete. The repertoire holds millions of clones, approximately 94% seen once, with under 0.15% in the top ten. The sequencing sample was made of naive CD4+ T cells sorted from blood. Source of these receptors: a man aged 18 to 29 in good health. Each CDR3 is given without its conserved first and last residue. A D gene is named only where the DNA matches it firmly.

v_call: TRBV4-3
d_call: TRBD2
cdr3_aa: ASSQDLTGGRAAHEQY

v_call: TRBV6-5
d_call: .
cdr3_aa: ASSYSIGVNTEAF

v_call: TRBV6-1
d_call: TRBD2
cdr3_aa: ASSGSSGGLYEQY

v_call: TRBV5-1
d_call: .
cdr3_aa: ASTGRPQGDEQF

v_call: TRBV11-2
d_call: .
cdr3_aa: ASSFEARSVQF

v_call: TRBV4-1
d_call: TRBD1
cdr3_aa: ASSQDKGGETPPEAF

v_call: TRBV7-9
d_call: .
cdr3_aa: ASSLSSTGDSPLH

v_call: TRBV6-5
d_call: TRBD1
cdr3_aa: ASSRGGQGLETQY

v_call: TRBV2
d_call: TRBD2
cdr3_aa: ASSELQGGEQF

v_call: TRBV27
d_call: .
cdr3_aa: ASSLMTGLSYGYT

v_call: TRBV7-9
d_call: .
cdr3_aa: ASSLGSGWDEQF

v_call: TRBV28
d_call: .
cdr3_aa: ASSLRPDYEQY

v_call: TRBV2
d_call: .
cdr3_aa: ASTWTTTGELF

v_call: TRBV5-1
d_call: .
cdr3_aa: ASSLEVSGTVSYEQY